This entry is about one T cell receptor beta chain. What it binds is unknown. The sample belongs to a study of human T cells and chemical hapten exposure. Study overall: The patient population, which was mostly female, had alopecia areata, totalis or universalis.

The CDR3 is 16 amino acids. Germline CDR1 is SGHAT and CDR2 is FQNNGV. V dropped 8 bases and J dropped 4 bases, with 21 bases sitting between them. General study results and limits: Expanded TCRs produced significantly more large CDR3 similarity clusters than controls did.

TCRdb re-called the RACE reads through MiXCR, storing one row per CDR3 protein. This table has over 70,000 distinct CDR3 sequences, about 15% appearing once. Time point noted: pre-sensitization, week 0. Treatment meaning: therapeutic diphenylcyclopropenone sensitization with weekly scalp DPC. The study enrolled 18 to 70-year-old alopecia patients suitable for DPC. The gene calls are TRBV11-2 and TRBJ2-1, with D perhaps TRBD1 or TRBD2 (5 bases each). The TCR originated in a woman in her forties or fifties with alopecia areata. Some clones in this sample may be carry-over from other donors' samples. Sequencing used whole blood, obtained in connection with sensitization to the hapten diphenylcyclopropenone (DPC). CDR3 nucleotides: TGTGCCAGCGCGTTGAGGGGCAGCGGAGAGTACAATGAGCAGTTCTTC. This gives the protein CASALRGSGEYNEQFF.